This entry concerns a single TCR beta chain. Its cognate antigen is unknown. Amplification used 60 Vbeta primers and 13 Jbeta primers. This table comes from immunoSEQ multiplex PCR, and its TCRdb copy is limited to in-frame clones, with some not included. The sample has 150,000 to 250,000 clones; approximately 79% are singletons. These data belong to a study of cytomegalovirus exposure and HLA in healthy donors. General study findings and limits: The study listed approximately 160 cytomegalovirus-associated TCR beta chains.

The V and J ends lost 2 bases and 4 bases, in that order; junction bases with no gene match: 6. The germline V gene encodes CDR1 SGDLS and CDR2 YYNGEE. This CDR3 region has 16 residues. The material sequenced was PBMCs. This clonotype originated in a girl aged 10 to 17 in good health and CMV-seropositive. This sequence joins TRBV9 and TRBJ2-6; 7 nucleotides align to TRBD2. CDR3 loop: CASSVQGGNGANVLTF. DNA of the CDR3: TGTGCCAGCAGCGTCCAGGGAGGGAACGGGGCCAACGTCCTGACTTTC.